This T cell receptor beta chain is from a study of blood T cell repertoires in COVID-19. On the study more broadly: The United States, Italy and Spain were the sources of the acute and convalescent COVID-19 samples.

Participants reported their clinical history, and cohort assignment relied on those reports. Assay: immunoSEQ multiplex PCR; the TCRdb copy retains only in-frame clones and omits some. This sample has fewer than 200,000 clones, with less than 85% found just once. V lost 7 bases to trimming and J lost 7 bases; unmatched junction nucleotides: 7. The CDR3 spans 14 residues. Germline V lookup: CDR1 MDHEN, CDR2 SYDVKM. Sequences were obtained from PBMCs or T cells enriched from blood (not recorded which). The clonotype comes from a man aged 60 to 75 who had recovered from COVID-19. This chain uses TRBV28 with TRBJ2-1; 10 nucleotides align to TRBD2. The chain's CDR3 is CASTAAGGRNEQFF. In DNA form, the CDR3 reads TGTGCCAGCACCGCAGCGGGAGGGCGTAATGAGCAGTTCTTC.